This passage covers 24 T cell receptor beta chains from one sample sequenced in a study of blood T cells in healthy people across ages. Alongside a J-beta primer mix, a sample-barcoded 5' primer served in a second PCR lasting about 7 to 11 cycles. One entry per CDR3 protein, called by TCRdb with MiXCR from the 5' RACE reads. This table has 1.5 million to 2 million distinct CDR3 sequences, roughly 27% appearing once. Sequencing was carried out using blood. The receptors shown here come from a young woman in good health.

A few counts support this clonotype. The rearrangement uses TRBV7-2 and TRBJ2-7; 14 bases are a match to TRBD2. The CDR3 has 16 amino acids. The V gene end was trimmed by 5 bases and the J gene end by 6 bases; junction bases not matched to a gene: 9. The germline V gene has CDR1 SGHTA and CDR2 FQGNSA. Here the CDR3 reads CASSPRLAGGPIEQYF. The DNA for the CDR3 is TGTGCCAGCAGCCCTCGACTAGCGGGAGGGCCGATCGAGCAGTACTTC.

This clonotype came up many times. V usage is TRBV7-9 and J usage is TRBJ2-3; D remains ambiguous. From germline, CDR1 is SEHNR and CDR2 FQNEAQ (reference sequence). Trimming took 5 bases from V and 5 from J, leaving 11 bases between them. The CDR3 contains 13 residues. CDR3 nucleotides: TGTGCCAGCAGCCCGCTAAACCTAGATACGCAGTATTTT. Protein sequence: CASSPLNLDTQYF.

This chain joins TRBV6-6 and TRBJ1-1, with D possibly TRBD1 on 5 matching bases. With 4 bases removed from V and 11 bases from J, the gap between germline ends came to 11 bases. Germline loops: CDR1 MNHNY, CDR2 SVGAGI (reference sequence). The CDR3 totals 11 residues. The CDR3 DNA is TGTGCCAGCAGTTTCCGGGAGGGGGCTTTCTTT. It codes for CASSFREGAFF.

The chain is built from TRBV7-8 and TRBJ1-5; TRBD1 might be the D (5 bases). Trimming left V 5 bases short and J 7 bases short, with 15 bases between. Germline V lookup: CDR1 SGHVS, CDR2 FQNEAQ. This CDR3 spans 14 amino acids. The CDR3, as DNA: TGTGCCAGCAGCCGGGGGGGAATCGGGCAGCCCCAGCATTTT. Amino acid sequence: CASSRGGIGQPQHF.

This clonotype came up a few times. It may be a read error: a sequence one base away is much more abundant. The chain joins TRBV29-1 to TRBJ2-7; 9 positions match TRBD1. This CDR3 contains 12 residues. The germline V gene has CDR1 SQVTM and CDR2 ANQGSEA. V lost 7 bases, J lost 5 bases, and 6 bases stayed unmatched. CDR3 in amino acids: CSGGGTGNEQYF. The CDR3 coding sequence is TGCAGCGGGGGGGGGACAGGGAACGAGCAGTACTTC.

CDR3 nucleotides: TGTGCCAGCCCCATGGGGACATCTTACGAGCAGTACTTC. The encoded protein is CASPMGTSYEQYF. The chain uses TRBV21-1 and TRBJ2-7; TRBD1, as called in the table, went unchecked against the DNA. TRBV21-1 is tagged as a pseudogene. There are 13 residues in the CDR3.

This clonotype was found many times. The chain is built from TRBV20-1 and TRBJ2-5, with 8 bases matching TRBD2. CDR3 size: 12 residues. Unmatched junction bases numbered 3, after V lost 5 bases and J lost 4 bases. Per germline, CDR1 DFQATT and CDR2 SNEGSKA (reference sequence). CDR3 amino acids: CSAQSGGETQYF. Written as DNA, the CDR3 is TGCAGTGCTCAAAGCGGGGGAGAGACCCAGTACTTC.

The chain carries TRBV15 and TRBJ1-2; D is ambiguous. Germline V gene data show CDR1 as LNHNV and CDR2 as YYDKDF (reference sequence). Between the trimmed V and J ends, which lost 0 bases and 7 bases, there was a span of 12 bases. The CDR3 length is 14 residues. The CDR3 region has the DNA TGTGCCACCAGCAGAGATCAGAGGGTGGCTGGCTACACCTTC. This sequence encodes CATSRDQRVAGYTF. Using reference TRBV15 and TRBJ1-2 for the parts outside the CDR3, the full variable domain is DAMVIQNPRYQVTQFGKPVTLSCSQTLNHNVMYWYQQKSSQAPKLLFHYYDKDFNNEADTPDNFQSRRPNTSFCFLDIRSPGLGDTAMYLCATSRDQRVAGYTFGSGTRLTVV.

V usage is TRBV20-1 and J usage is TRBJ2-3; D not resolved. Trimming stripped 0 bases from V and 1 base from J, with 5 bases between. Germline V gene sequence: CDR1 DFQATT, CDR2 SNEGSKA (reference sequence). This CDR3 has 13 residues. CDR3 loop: CSAREGRTDTQYF. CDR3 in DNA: TGCAGTGCTAGAGAAGGCCGCACAGATACGCAGTATTTT.

Here the CDR3 DNA reads TGTGCCAGCCGTGGGCCGGGCAGGGGATCAGGCCAGCCCCAGCATTTT. Translated: CASRGPGRGSGQPQHF. This chain connects TRBV27 to TRBJ1-5; D possibly corresponds to TRBD1 (6 bases). V lost 8 bases to trimming and J lost 7 bases, with 24 bases between them. The germline V gene encodes CDR1 MNHEY and CDR2 SMNVEV (reference sequence). The CDR3 spans 16 residues.

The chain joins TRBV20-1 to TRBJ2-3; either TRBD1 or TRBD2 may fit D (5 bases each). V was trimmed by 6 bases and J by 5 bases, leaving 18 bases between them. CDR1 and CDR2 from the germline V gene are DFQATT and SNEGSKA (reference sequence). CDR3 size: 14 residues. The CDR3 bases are TGCAGTGCGAGCACTCATGGGGCGGGAGATACGCAGTATTTT. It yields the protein CSASTHGAGDTQYF.

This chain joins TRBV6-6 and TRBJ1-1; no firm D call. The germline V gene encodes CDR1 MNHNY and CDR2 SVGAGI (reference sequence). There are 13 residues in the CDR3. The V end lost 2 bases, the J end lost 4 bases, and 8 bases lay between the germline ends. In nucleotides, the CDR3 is TGTGCCAGCAGTTACCAATCGACCACTGAAGCTTTCTTT. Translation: CASSYQSTTEAFF.

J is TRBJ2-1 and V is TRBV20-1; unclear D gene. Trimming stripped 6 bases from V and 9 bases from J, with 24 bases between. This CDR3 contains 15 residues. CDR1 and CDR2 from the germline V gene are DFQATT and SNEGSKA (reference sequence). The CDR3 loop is CSAVSGLAAGSEQFF. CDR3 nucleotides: TGCAGTGCCGTCTCTGGTTTAGCTGCAGGTAGTGAGCAGTTCTTC.

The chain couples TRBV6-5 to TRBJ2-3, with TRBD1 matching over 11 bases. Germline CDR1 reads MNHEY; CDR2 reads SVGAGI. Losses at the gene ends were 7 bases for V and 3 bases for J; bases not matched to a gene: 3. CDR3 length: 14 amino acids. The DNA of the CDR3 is TGTGCCAGCACGGGACAGGGGGTAACAGATACGCAGTATTTT. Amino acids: CASTGQGVTDTQYF.

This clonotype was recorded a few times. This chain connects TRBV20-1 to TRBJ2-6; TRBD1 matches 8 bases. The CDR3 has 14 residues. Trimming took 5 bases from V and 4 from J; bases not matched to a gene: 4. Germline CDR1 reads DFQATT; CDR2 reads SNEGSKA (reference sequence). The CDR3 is CSAGTGVGANVLTF. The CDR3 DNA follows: TGCAGTGCTGGGACAGGTGTCGGGGCCAACGTCCTGACTTTC.

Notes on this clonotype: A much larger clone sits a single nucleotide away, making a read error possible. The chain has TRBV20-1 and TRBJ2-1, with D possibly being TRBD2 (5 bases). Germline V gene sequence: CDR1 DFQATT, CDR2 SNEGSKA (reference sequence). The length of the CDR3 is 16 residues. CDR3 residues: CSVRDRGPTSYNEQFF. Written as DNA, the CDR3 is TGCAGTGTTAGAGATCGAGGGCCTACCTCCTACAATGAGCAGTTCTTC.

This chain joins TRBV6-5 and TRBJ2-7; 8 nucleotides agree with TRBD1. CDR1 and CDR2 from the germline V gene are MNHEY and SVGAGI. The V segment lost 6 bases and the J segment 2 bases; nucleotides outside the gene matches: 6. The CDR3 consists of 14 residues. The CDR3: CASRQPGQAYEQYF. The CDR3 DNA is TGTGCCAGCAGGCAACCGGGACAGGCCTACGAGCAGTACTTC.

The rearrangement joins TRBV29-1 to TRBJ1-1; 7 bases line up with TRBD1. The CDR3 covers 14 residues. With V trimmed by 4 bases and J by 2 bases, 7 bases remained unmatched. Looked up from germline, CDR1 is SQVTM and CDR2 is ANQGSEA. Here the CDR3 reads CSVVVRQGNTEAFF. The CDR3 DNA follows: TGCAGCGTTGTCGTCCGACAGGGAAACACTGAAGCTTTCTTT.

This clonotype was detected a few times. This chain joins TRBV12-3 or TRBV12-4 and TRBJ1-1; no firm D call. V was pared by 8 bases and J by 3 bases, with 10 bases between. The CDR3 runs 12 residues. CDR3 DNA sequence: TGTGCCAGCTTCGAAGCTGACACTGAAGCTTTCTTT. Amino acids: CASFEADTEAFF.

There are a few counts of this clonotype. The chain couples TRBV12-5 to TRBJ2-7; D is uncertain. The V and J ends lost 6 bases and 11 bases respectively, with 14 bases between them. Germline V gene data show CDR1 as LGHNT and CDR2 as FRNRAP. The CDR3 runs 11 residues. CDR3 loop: CASGPHKPKYF. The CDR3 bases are TGTGCTAGTGGCCCCCACAAGCCAAAGTACTTC.

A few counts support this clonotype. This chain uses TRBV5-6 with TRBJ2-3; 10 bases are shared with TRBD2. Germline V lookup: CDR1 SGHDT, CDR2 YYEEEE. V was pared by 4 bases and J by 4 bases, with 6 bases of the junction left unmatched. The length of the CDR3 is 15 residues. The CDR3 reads CASSTVAGGPDTQYF. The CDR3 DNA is TGTGCCAGCAGCACAGTAGCGGGGGGCCCAGATACGCAGTATTTT. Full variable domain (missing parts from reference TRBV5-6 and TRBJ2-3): DAGVTQSPTHLIKTRGQQVTLRCSPKSGHDTVSWYQQALGQGPQFIFQYYEEEERQRGNFPDRFSGHQFPNYSSELNVNALLLGDSALYLCASSTVAGGPDTQYFGPGTRLTVL.

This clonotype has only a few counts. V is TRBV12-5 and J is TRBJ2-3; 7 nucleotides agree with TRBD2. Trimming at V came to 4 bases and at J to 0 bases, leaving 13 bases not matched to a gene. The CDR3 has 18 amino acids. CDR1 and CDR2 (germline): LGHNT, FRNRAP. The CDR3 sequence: CASGSAIGLAASTDTQYF. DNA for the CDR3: TGTGCTAGTGGTTCGGCAATCGGGCTAGCGGCTAGCACAGATACGCAGTATTTT. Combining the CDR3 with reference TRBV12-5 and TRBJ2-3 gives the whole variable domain DARVTQTPRHKVTEMGQEVTMRCQPILGHNTVFWYRQTMMQGLELLAYFRNRAPLDDSGMPKDRFSAEMPDATLATLKIQPSEPRDSAVYFCASGSAIGLAASTDTQYFGPGTRLTVL.

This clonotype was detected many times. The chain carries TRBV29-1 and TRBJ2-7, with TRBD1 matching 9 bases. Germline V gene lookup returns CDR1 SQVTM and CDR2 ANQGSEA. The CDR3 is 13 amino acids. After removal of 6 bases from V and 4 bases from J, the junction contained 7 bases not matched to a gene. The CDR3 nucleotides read TGCAGCGTAGTGGGACAGGGCCTATACGAGCAGTACTTC. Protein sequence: CSVVGQGLYEQYF.

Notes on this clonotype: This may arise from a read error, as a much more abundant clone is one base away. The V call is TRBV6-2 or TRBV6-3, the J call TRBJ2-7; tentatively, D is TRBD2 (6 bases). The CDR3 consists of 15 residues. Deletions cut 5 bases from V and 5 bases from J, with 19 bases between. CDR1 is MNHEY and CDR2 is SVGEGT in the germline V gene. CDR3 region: CASSDLALGTHEQYF. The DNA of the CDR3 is TGTGCCAGCAGTGACCTAGCGCTGGGGACCCACGAGCAGTACTTC.